The rows below give T cell receptor beta chains drawn from one sample of a study of post-analysis software for immune sequencing data. A single record per CDR3 protein comes from TCRdb applying MiXCR to the PCR reads. The repertoire holds hundreds of thousands of distinct CDR3 sequences, with approximately 30% as singletons. The sample comprised blood. These receptors were obtained from a girl aged 5-17 years with multiple sclerosis. Both conserved end residues are part of each CDR3. D genes are given only for firm matches. Size is omitted from some rows. Given values are once, few, many or a class for expanded clones.

V gene,J gene,D gene,clone size,CDR3 DNA,CDR3 protein
TRBV5-1,TRBJ1-2,TRBD1,many,TGCGCCAGCAGCCCAGGACAGGGGAGCTATGGCTACACCTTC,CASSPGQGSYGYTF
TRBV4-3,TRBJ2-5,TRBD2,many,TGCGCCAGCAGCCCCGGACTAGCGTGGGAGACCCAGTACTTC,CASSPGLAWETQYF
TRBV28,TRBJ1-6,TRBD1,NA,TGTGCCAGCAGTGCCGGGACAGGGTTCGCTAATTCACCCCTCCACTTT,CASSAGTGFANSPLHF
TRBV28,TRBJ1-2,NA,few,TGTGCCAGCAGCCCAGCCAGCGGCTATGGCTACACCTTC,CASSPASGYGYTF
TRBV27,TRBJ2-7,NA,few,TGTGCCAGTTCCGACAGGACCAGCTCCTACGAGCAGTACTTC,CASSDRTSSYEQYF
TRBV6-2/TRBV6-3,TRBJ2-1,NA,NA,TGTGCCAGTTGCCAAGGCGGAGAGCAGTTCTTC,CASCQGGEQFF
TRBV5-1,TRBJ2-3,NA,NA,TGCGCCAGCAGCTTTCAGGGCGATGAAAAACTGTATTTT,CASSFQGDEKLYF
TRBV18,TRBJ2-7,NA,few,TGTGCCAGCTCACCACGGGGCACGGAGGGCGAAAAGCAGTACTTC,CASSPRGTEGEKQYF
TRBV5-1,TRBJ1-4,TRBD1,NA,TGCGCCAGCAGCTTCGGAGGGGGCGATGAAAAACTGTTTTTT,CASSFGGGDEKLFF
TRBV7-9,TRBJ2-6,NA,few,TGTGCCAGCAGCTCCCCGTCGCGAGAGGGCGCCGGGGCCAACGTCCTGACTTTC,CASSSPSREGAGANVLTF
TRBV20-1,TRBJ2-5,NA,NA,TGCAGTGCTGATCAGGGGGGGCAAGGGACCCAGTACTTC,CSADQGGQGTQYF
TRBV7-2,TRBJ2-7,TRBD2,many,TGTGCCAGCAGCTTAGCGCCAAGAGCTAGCGGGAGTGGCTACGAGCAGTACTTC,CASSLAPRASGSGYEQYF
TRBV6-6,TRBJ2-5,TRBD2,few,TGTGCCAGCAGTTACAGCCCTAGCGGAGCGTACCAAGAGACCCAGTACTTC,CASSYSPSGAYQETQYF
TRBV6-5,TRBJ2-2,NA,NA,TGTGCCAGCAGAGGGTCATACACCGGGGAGCTGTTTTTT,CASRGSYTGELFF
TRBV6-5,TRBJ2-5,NA,many,TGTGCCAGCAGTTTCGCCGGGGGCGCCTTCCAGTACTTC,CASSFAGGAFQYF
TRBV6-6,TRBJ2-1,NA,few,TGTGCCAGCAGCCCTAAGAGACCCCAAGCGCCTCGCAATGAGCAGTTCTTC,CASSPKRPQAPRNEQFF
TRBV20-1,TRBJ2-7,NA,many,TGCAGTGCTAGTAAGTCGGCGGTCGAGCAGTACTTC,CSASKSAVEQYF